This TCR beta chain was sequenced in a study of blood T cell repertoires in COVID-19. Study as a whole: Samples of COVID-19 (acute and convalescent) were obtained from the United States, Italy and Spain. T cells, B-cell-depleted T cells, or PBMCs supplied cDNA or gDNA.

Original processing notes: The assay estimated nucleated cells by amplifying reference gene primers. Profiling relied on immunoSEQ multiplex PCR, and the TCRdb table lists in-frame clones only, not all of them. The V and J calls and clone size were taken over from that table, and D and trimming were inferred from the DNA. The sample has roughly 38,000 clones; 65% to 80% are singletons. Germline CDR1 and CDR2: LNHDA and SQIVND (reference sequence). Trimming took off 3 bases at V and 2 bases at J, with 7 bases between the two ends. The CDR3 sequence is 14 residues long. This TCR was sampled from a man aged 55 to 70 with active COVID-19. The sample consisted of peripheral blood. The chain carries TRBV19 and TRBJ1-4; unclear D gene. The CDR3 nucleotides are TGTGCCAGTAGTATCGTCGGGACTAATGAAAAACTGTTTTTT. It specifies CASSIVGTNEKLFF.